Listed here is a single T cell receptor beta chain. Its antigen remains unidentified. In germline, CDR1 is MDHEN, CDR2 SYDVKM. The CDR3 runs to 16 residues. The trim removed 10 bases at V and 2 bases at J, leaving 14 bases unmatched. This entry belongs to a study of CD8 T cell repertoires and HIV-1 epitope variants. About the research overall: Tested: three Gag epitope families, Nef HW9 and YT9. An approximately eleven-day culture received IL-2, IL-7 and IL-15 on days 3 and 7.

This table comes from immunoSEQ multiplex PCR, and its TCRdb copy is limited to in-frame clones, with some not included. The sample contains several thousand clones, about 67% of which appear only once. The sequenced sample was cultured CD8+ T cells derived from PBMCs. The chain has TRBV28 and TRBJ2-7, with TRBD2 matching over 10 bases. The clonotype originates from a male donor with HIV. As DNA, the CDR3 is TGTGCCACCCTGCCCCCAGGACTAGCGGAGACCTACGAGCAGTACTTC. This sequence encodes CATLPPGLAETYEQYF.